The present entry profiles one T cell receptor (beta chain) with its context. The target antigen is unknown. This specimen comes from a study of memory CD4+ T cells and cytomegalovirus serostatus. Study information: Of the healthy Belgian adults, several were CMV seropositive and 20 to 25 seronegative.

Assay used: immunoSEQ multiplex PCR; TCRdb lists only in-frame clones, some missing. The sample yields fewer than 50,000 clones, around 80% seen once. Germline V lookup: CDR1 ENHRY, CDR2 SYGVKD. The CDR3 totals 16 residues. Trimming removed 2 bases from V and 4 bases from J; junction bases left unmatched: 9. Findings and caveats of the study: Repertoires predicted CMV serostatus with median bootstrapped AUC of roughly 0.95. Each of 65 to 75 CMV-associated TCRbeta sequences occurred in one to five individuals.

The sort gate was single viable CD3+CD4+CD8-CD45RO+ cells for memory CD4+ T cells. Total CD4+ T cells were enriched by CD4 positive selection. The chain carries TRBV10-3 and TRBJ2-3, with 7 bases matching TRBD2. This TCR was sampled from an adult in good health and CMV-seropositive. Sequencing used memory CD4+ T cells from blood. CDR3 sequence (DNA): TGTGCCATCAGTGAGAGTGCTAGCGGTAGGGCAGATACGCAGTATTTT. Translated, it gives CAISESASGRADTQYF.